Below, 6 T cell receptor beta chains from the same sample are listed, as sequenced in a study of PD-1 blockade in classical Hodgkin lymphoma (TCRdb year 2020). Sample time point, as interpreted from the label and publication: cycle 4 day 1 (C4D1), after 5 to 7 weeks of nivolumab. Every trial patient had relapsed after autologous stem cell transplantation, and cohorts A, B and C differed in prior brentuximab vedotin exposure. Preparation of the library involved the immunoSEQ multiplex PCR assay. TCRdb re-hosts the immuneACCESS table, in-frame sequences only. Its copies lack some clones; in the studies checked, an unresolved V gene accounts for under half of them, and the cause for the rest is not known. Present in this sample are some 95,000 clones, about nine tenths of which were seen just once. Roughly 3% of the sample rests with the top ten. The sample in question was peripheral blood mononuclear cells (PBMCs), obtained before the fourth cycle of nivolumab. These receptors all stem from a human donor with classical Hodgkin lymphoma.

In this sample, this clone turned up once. For the CDR3, the DNA is TGTGCCAGCAGCCAAGAGCTACATGGGACTGAAGCTTTCTTT. Translation: CASSQELHGTEAFF. This sequence joins TRBV14 and TRBJ1-1; D is unclear. V shed 0 bases and J shed 5 bases, with 10 bases lying between them. CDR1 is SGHDN and CDR2 is FVKESK in the germline V gene. There are 14 residues in the CDR3. Using reference TRBV14 and TRBJ1-1 for the parts outside the CDR3, the full variable domain is EAGVTQFPSHSVIEKGQTVTLRCDPISGHDNLYWYRRVMGKEIKFLLHFVKESKQDESGMPNNRFLAERTGGTYSTLKVQPAELEDSGVYFCASSQELHGTEAFFGQGTRLTVV.

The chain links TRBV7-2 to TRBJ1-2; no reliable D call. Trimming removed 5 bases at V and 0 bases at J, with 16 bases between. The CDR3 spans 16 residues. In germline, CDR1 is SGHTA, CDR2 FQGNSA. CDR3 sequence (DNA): TGTGCCAGCAGCCCATGGGTGGACTTAGCTAACTATGGCTACACCTTC. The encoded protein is CASSPWVDLANYGYTF.

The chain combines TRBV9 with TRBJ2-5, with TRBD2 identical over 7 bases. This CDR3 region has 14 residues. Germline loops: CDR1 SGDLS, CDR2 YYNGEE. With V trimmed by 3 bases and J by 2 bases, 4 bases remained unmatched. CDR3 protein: CASSGTSDQETQYF. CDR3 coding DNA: TGTGCCAGCAGCGGAACTAGCGATCAAGAGACCCAGTACTTC.

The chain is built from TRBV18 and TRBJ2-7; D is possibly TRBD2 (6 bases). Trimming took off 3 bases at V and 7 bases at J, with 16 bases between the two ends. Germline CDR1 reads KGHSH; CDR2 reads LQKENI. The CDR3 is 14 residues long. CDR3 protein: CASSPVTGVGEQYF. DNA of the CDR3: TGTGCCAGCTCACCGGTTACGGGGGTGGGGGAGCAGTACTTC.

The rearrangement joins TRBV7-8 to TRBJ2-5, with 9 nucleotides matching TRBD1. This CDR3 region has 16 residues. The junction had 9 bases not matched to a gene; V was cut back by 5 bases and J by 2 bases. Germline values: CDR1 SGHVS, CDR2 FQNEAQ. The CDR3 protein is CASSQTLDRGQETQYF. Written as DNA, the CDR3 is TGTGCCAGCAGCCAAACCCTGGACAGGGGTCAAGAGACCCAGTACTTC.

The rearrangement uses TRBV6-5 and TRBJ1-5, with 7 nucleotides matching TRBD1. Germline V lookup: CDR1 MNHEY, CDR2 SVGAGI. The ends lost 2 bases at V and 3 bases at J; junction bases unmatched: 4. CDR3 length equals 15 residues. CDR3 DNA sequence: TGTGCCAGCAGTTACAAGGGGACAGCCAATCAGCCCCAGCATTTT. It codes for CASSYKGTANQPQHF.